The 6 T cell receptor beta chains presented below share a single source sample, sequenced in a study of OX40 agonist ivuxolimab in advanced cancers. Repertoires were generated with immunoSEQ multiplex PCR, while TCRdb's copy carries only in-frame clones and drops some. The data hold about 71,000 clones, with approximately 94% observed a single time. The sequenced sample was CD4+ or CD8+ T cells sorted from blood, obtained in a trial of the OX40 agonist ivuxolimab. The receptors come from an adult with an advanced solid tumor such as melanoma, head and neck, liver or kidney cancer.

The chain joins TRBV13 to TRBJ2-3, with 10 nucleotides matching TRBD2. Trimming removed 5 bases from V and 1 base from J; junction bases left unmatched: 12. This CDR3 has 18 residues. Germline V gene data show CDR1 as PRHDT and CDR2 as FYEKMQ (reference sequence). In nucleotides, the CDR3 is TGTGCCAGCAGCGGCTACGACAGTCTAGCGGGGGGCACAGATACGCAGTATTTT. Its translation: CASSGYDSLAGGTDTQYF.

In this sample, this clone turned up once. The V and J genes are TRBV29-1 and TRBJ2-7; 9 bases fit TRBD1. With V trimmed by 4 bases and J by 0 bases, 4 bases remained unmatched. This CDR3 has 14 amino acids. Germline loops: CDR1 SQVTM, CDR2 ANQGSEA. CDR3 DNA: TGCAGCGTTGCGGTGACAGGGGGCTCCTACGAGCAGTACTTC. Translated, it gives CSVAVTGGSYEQYF.

The chain couples TRBV9 to TRBJ2-2; 9 nucleotides line up with TRBD2. There are 16 residues in the CDR3. J gave up 4 bases and V 4 bases, and 8 bases lay outside the gene matches. Germline CDR1 reads SGDLS; CDR2 reads YYNGEE. CDR3 loop: CASSPHSGSVTGELFF. The CDR3 DNA reads TGTGCCAGCAGCCCTCATAGCGGGAGCGTCACCGGGGAGCTGTTTTTT.

Only one count was recorded for this clone. The CDR3 spells CASSQSPFGGLNQPQHF. CDR3 DNA sequence: TGCGCCAGCAGCCAAAGCCCCTTTGGAGGACTCAATCAGCCCCAGCATTTT. This chain joins TRBV4-3 and TRBJ1-5; D is unclear. V lost 2 bases and J lost 3, with 17 bases in between. Germline V lookup: CDR1 LGHNA, CDR2 YSLEER. CDR3 length: 17 amino acids.

This clone was found once. This rearrangement joins TRBV14 to TRBJ1-3; TRBD1 might be the D (6 bases). CDR1 is SGHDN and CDR2 is FVKESK in the germline V gene. Trimming pared 0 bases from V and 1 base from J, leaving 16 bases between. The CDR3 has 18 residues. The CDR3 DNA reads as TGTGCCAGCAGCCAAGAGTCGGGGGCAGGGGAGTCTGGAAACACCATATATTTT. Translating gives CASSQESGAGESGNTIYF.

The rearrangement uses TRBV4-3 and TRBJ1-1, with D unresolved. Germline assignment: CDR1 LGHNA and CDR2 YSLEER. V was trimmed by 4 bases and J by 5 bases, leaving 14 bases between them. The CDR3 has 14 residues. CDR3 protein: CASSRGGPGTEAFF. For the CDR3, the DNA is TGCGCCAGCAGCCGAGGAGGTCCGGGGACTGAAGCTTTCTTT.